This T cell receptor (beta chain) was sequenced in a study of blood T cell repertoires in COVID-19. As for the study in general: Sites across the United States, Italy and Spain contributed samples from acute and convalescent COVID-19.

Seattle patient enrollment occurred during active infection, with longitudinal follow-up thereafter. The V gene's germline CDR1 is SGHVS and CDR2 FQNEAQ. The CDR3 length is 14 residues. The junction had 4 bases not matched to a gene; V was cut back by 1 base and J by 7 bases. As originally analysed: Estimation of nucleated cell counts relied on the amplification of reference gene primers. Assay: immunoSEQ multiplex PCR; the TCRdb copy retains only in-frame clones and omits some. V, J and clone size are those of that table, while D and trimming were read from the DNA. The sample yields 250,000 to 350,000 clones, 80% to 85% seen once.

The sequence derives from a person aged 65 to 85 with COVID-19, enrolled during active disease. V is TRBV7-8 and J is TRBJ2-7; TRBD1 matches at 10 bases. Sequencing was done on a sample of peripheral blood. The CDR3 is CASSLVGQGREQYF. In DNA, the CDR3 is TGTGCCAGCAGCTTAGTGGGACAGGGGCGGGAGCAGTACTTC.